Given below is one TCR beta chain in context. Its antigen remains unidentified. CDR3 size: 18 residues. CDR1 is SGHDT, CDR2 YYEEEE, per germline. V was cut by 1 base and J by 0 bases, with 17 bases left in between. The sample originates from a study of shared clonotypes between healthy human individuals. Study-wide results and limits: Limited genetic and exposure-history diversity came from having few donors.

The assay ran at deep level. Libraries were prepared by immunoSEQ multiplex PCR; TCRdb keeps only in-frame clonotypes and omits some of them. The data contain hundreds of thousands of clones, just over 95% of them singletons. The chain carries TRBV5-6 and TRBJ2-4; no reliable D call. Input material: memory CD8+ T cells sorted from blood. Subset specified: CD45RO+ cells pooled with CCR7-negative TemRA cells. The source of this sequence is a man between 25 and 39 years old in good health. The CDR3 coding sequence is TGTGCCAGCAGCTTGTTTGGAACGACGCCACTAGCCAAAAACATTCAGTACTTC. This translates into CASSLFGTTPLAKNIQYF. The variable domain in full, with the rest retrieved from reference TRBV5-6 and TRBJ2-4, is DAGVTQSPTHLIKTRGQQVTLRCSPKSGHDTVSWYQQALGQGPQFIFQYYEEEERQRGNFPDRFSGHQFPNYSSELNVNALLLGDSALYLCASSLFGTTPLAKNIQYFGAGTRLSVL.